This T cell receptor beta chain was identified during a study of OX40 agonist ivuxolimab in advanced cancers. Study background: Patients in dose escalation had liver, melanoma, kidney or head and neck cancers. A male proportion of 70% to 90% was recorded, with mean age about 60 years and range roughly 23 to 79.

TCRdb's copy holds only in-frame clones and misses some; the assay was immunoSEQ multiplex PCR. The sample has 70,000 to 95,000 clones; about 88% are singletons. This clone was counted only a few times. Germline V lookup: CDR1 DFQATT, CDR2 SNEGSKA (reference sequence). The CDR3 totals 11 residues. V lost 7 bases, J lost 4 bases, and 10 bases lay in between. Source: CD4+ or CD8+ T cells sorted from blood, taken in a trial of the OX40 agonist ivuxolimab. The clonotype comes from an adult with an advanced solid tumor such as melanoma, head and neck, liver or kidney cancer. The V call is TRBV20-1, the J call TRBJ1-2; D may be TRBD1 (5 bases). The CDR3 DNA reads TGCAGTGTCGGGGCCCCCTATGGCTACACCTTC. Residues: CSVGAPYGYTF.